The rows below give T cell receptor beta chains drawn from one sample of a study of cytomegalovirus exposure and HLA in healthy donors. The repertoire was sequenced with immunoSEQ multiplex PCR; TCRdb's copy has only in-frame clones and lacks some. The sample comprises 150,000 to 250,000 clones, around three quarters of which are singletons, and less than 2% rests with the top ten. Sequences were obtained from PBMCs. The origin of the receptors is a young man in good health and CMV-seronegative. CDR3s include the opening cysteine and the closing phenylalanine or tryptophan. A D gene is named only where the DNA matches it firmly. The listing skips clone size in some rows; elsewhere it reads once, few, many or a size class.

cdr3_length: 14
clone_size: -
j_call: TRBJ1-3
d_call: -
v_call: TRBV18
cdr3_nt: TGTGCCAGCTCATTGGGACAACCTGGAAACACCATATATTTT
cdr3_aa: CASSLGQPGNTIYF

cdr3_length: 16
clone_size: -
j_call: TRBJ2-2
d_call: TRBD2
v_call: TRBV5-1
cdr3_nt: TGCGCCAGCAGCCCGACGGTAGCGGGAGCGACCGGGGAGCTGTTTTTT
cdr3_aa: CASSPTVAGATGELFF

cdr3_length: 15
clone_size: few
j_call: TRBJ2-7
d_call: TRBD2
v_call: TRBV5-1
cdr3_nt: TGCGCCAGCTCCAACGGGGGGTCACTCAACTACGAGCAGTACTTC
cdr3_aa: CASSNGGSLNYEQYF

cdr3_length: 19
clone_size: -
j_call: TRBJ2-5
d_call: TRBD2
v_call: TRBV27
cdr3_nt: TGTGCCAGCAGTCCCCCGCCGGGACTAGCGGGAAGGGGGCAAGAGACCCAGTACTTC
cdr3_aa: CASSPPPGLAGRGQETQYF

cdr3_length: 16
clone_size: -
j_call: TRBJ2-7
d_call: TRBD1
v_call: TRBV5-6
cdr3_nt: TGTGCCAGCAGCTTCTCGACAGGGATTAGAGCCTACGAGCAGTACTTC
cdr3_aa: CASSFSTGIRAYEQYF

cdr3_length: 13
clone_size: -
j_call: TRBJ1-5
d_call: -
v_call: TRBV29-1
cdr3_nt: TGCAGCGTTGAAGTGGTAGAGAATCAGCCCCAGCATTTT
cdr3_aa: CSVEVVENQPQHF

cdr3_length: 15
clone_size: -
j_call: TRBJ2-6
d_call: -
v_call: TRBV11-2
cdr3_nt: TGTGCCAGCAGCTTAGATCAGGGTGGGGCCAACGTCCTGACTTTC
cdr3_aa: CASSLDQGGANVLTF

cdr3_length: 14
clone_size: -
j_call: TRBJ2-7
d_call: TRBD1
v_call: TRBV27
cdr3_nt: TGTGCCAGCAGTACCGGACAGGGCCGCAACGAGCAGTACTTC
cdr3_aa: CASSTGQGRNEQYF

cdr3_length: 13
clone_size: -
j_call: TRBJ2-2
d_call: -
v_call: TRBV14
cdr3_nt: TGTGCCAGCCGTTATCAGGGCACCGGGGAGCTGTTTTTT
cdr3_aa: CASRYQGTGELFF

cdr3_length: 14
clone_size: -
j_call: TRBJ2-7
d_call: -
v_call: TRBV11-2
cdr3_nt: TGTGCCAGCAGAGCCAGCGACCAAGGCTACGAGCAGTACTTC
cdr3_aa: CASRASDQGYEQYF